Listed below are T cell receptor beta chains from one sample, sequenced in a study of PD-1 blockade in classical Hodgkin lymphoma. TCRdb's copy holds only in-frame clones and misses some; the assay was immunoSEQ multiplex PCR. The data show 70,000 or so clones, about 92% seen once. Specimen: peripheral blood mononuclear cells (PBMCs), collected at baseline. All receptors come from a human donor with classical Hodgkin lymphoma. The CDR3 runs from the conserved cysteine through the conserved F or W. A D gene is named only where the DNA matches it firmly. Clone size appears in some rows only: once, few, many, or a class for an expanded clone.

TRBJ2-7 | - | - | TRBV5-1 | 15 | CASSLFFEGSYEQYF | TGCGCCAGCAGCTTGTTCTTTGAAGGCTCCTACGAGCAGTACTTC
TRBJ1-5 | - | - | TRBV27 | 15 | CASSLSMGGQQPQHF | TGTGCCAGCAGTTTATCGATGGGGGGCCAGCAGCCCCAGCATTTT
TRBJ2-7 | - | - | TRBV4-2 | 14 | CASSQDRSGDEQYF | TGTGCCAGCAGCCAAGATAGGTCGGGGGACGAGCAGTACTTC
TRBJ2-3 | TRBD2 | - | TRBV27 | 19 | CASSFTSAGGPTITDTQYF | TGTGCCAGCAGTTTTACATCGGCGGGAGGGCCTACAATCACAGATACGCAGTATTTT
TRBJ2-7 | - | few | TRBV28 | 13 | CASSLNSGYEQYF | TGTGCCAGCAGTTTGAACAGTGGGTACGAGCAGTACTTC
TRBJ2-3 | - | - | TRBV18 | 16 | CASSPLRGLRTDTQYF | TGTGCCAGCTCACCACTTCGGGGGCTCCGCACAGATACGCAGTATTTT
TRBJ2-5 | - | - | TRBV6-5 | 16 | CASSYWIPRTQETQYF | TGTGCCAGCAGTTATTGGATACCCCGAACCCAAGAGACCCAGTACTTC
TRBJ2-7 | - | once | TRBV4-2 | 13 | CASSQVDFYEQYF | TGTGCCAGCAGCCAAGTAGATTTCTACGAGCAGTACTTC
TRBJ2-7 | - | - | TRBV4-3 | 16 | CASSRLSGASSYEQYF | TGCGCCAGCAGCCGTCTTTCCGGGGCTAGCTCCTACGAGCAGTACTTC
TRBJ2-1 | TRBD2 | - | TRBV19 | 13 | CASSIPGGNEQFF | TGTGCCAGTAGTATTCCGGGGGGGAATGAGCAGTTCTTC
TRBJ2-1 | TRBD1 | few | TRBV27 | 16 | CASSPYPGTGRTGQFF | TGTGCCAGCAGTCCATACCCCGGGACAGGGAGAACGGGGCAGTTCTTC
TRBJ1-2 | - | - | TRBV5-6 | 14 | CASRSEGRNYGYTF | TGTGCCAGCAGAAGCGAAGGACGGAACTATGGCTACACCTTC
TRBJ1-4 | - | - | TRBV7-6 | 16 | CASSLAGGSTNEKLFF | TGTGCCAGCAGCTTAGCGGGAGGATCAACTAATGAAAAACTGTTTTTT
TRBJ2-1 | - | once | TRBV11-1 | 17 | CASSYRPPSSRGNEQFF | TGTGCCAGCAGCTATCGACCGCCGTCTAGCAGGGGCAATGAGCAGTTCTTC
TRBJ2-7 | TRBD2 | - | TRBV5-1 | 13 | CASSSGSTYEQYF | TGCGCCAGCAGTAGCGGGTCGACCTACGAGCAGTACTTC
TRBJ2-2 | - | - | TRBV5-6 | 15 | CASSLYSGGTGELFF | TGTGCCAGCAGCTTATATAGCGGAGGGACCGGGGAGCTGTTTTTT
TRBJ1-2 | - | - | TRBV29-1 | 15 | CSVDPDGDNLFGYTF | TGCAGCGTTGATCCCGATGGGGACAACCTCTTTGGCTACACCTTC